This T cell receptor beta chain was sequenced for a study of T cell repertoires in cytomegalovirus infection. Study-wide results and caveats: The study identified carriers of CMV plus the relevant HLA from cumulative public TCR beta family frequency. CMV-specific HLA-C-restricted TCR beta clonotypes dominated the ex vivo response.

TCRdb processed the reads anew with MiXCR; each CDR3 protein has one entry. Among roughly 310,000 distinct CDR3 sequences listed, about a sixth were seen once. With respect to this clonotype: Antigen specificity is unknown.

The source material was PBMCs. This sequence was found in a human donor in good health (CMV status not recorded). Some clones in this sample may be carry-over from other donors' samples.

CDR3 sequence: CASSLGPQERAFF. CDR3 nucleotides: TGTGCCAGCAGCTTGGGACCCCAAGAGAGAGCTTTCTTT. V usage is TRBV5-6 and J usage is TRBJ1-1; D is uncertain. Germline V gene sequence: CDR1 SGHDT, CDR2 YYEEEE. V was clipped by 0 bases and J by 10 bases, with 13 bases between them. The CDR3 consists of 13 residues.